These T cell receptor beta chains were read from a single sample in a study of blood T cell repertoires in COVID-19. Only in-frame clones appear in the TCRdb table, and some are missing; sequencing was by immunoSEQ multiplex PCR. The table shows a few hundred thousand clones, with 90% occurring only once. The material sequenced was PBMCs or T cells enriched from blood (not recorded which). The source of these receptors is a man aged 18 to 35 who had recovered from COVID-19. The CDR3 runs from the conserved cysteine through the conserved F or W. A D gene is named only where the DNA matches it firmly. Size is stated for part of the rows, as once, few or many counts, or as a class when the clone is expanded.

TRBJ2-3,.,.,TRBV7-9,TGTGCCAGCAGCAGACCCCCGGGGTTTACTAGCACAGATACGCAGTATTTT,CASSRPPGFTSTDTQYF
TRBJ2-2,.,.,TRBV28,TGTGCCAGCAGACATGTCGGGGAGCTGTTTTTT,CASRHVGELFF
TRBJ1-2,few,.,TRBV11-3,TGTGCCAGCAGCTTAGATCTGGTGGGAGATGGCTACACCTTC,CASSLDLVGDGYTF
TRBJ1-1,.,.,TRBV7-3,TGTGCCAGCAGCTTAGGAAGGGGTCGGAGCACTGAAGCTTTCTTT,CASSLGRGRSTEAFF
TRBJ1-1,.,.,TRBV5-4,TGTGCCAGCAGCTTGATGACGTCGGGGGGCACTGAAGCTTTCTTT,CASSLMTSGGTEAFF
TRBJ1-2,.,.,TRBV27,TGTGCCAGCAGTCCCACAGGGTCCTATGGCTACACCTTC,CASSPTGSYGYTF
TRBJ1-2,.,.,TRBV19,TGTGCCAGTAGTATGGCCTTAGGCGCAGGGGCCGGTCCCCACTTC,CASSMALGAGAGPHF
TRBJ2-4,.,TRBD2,TRBV28,TGTGCCAGCAGCCCACGACTAGCGGGAGGTCTAAACATTCAGTACTTC,CASSPRLAGGLNIQYF
TRBJ1-1,.,.,TRBV19,TGTGCCAGTAGCTTCAACACTGAAGCTTTCTTT,CASSFNTEAFF
TRBJ1-1,.,.,TRBV6-5,TGTGCCAGCAGTTACGGGACAAAAATTAACACTGAAGCTTTCTTT,CASSYGTKINTEAFF
TRBJ1-2,.,.,TRBV6-5,TGTGCCAGCCTTTCCGGGACTACCGTCTATGGCTACACCTTC,CASLSGTTVYGYTF
TRBJ1-2,.,.,TRBV29-1,TGCAGCGTTGACACTAACTATGGCTACACCTTC,CSVDTNYGYTF
TRBJ1-5,.,TRBD1,TRBV4-1,TGCGCCAGCAGCCAGGGACAGGGCCTACCTCCCCAGCATTTT,CASSQGQGLPPQHF
TRBJ1-4,.,TRBD1,TRBV19,TGTGCCAGTAGTATGCCCGGACAGGGGGAAAGTCAAAAACTGTTTTTT,CASSMPGQGESQKLFF
TRBJ1-5,.,TRBD1,TRBV3-1/TRBV3-2,TGTGCCAGCAGCCAAGCCGGGACAGGGGGCAATCAGCCCCAGCATTTT,CASSQAGTGGNQPQHF
TRBJ1-1,.,TRBD1,TRBV27,TGTGCCAGCAGGATACAGGGGGGCACTGAAGCTTTCTTT,CASRIQGGTEAFF
TRBJ1-1,.,TRBD1,TRBV5-1,TGCGCCAGCAGCCTACAGGGGGCGCGCACTGAAGCTTTCTTT,CASSLQGARTEAFF
TRBJ2-2,.,.,TRBV28,TGTGCCAGCAGTTCCAATGTCCCCGGGGAGCTGTTTTTT,CASSSNVPGELFF
TRBJ2-7,.,TRBD2,TRBV18,TGTGCCAGCTCACCACGTCGGGAGGGCTTCTACGAGCAGTACTTC,CASSPRREGFYEQYF
TRBJ2-4,.,TRBD1,TRBV2,TGTGCCAGCAGTGGACAGGGATCCTTGGACATTCAGTACTTC,CASSGQGSLDIQYF
TRBJ2-3,.,.,TRBV29-1,TGCAGCGTTGGACTTCTCACAGATACGCAGTATTTT,CSVGLLTDTQYF
TRBJ1-3,.,.,TRBV5-6,TGTGCCAGCAGCTTGTATCAGTCCGGAAACACCATATATTTT,CASSLYQSGNTIYF
TRBJ1-1,.,TRBD1,TRBV7-3,TGTGCCAGCAGCTTAGACAGGGACACTGAAGCTTTCTTT,CASSLDRDTEAFF
TRBJ1-1,.,.,TRBV6-1,TGTGCCAGCAGTGAACCGGCCAGGCTGAACACTGAAGCTTTCTTT,CASSEPARLNTEAFF
TRBJ2-2,once,TRBD2,TRBV7-3,TGTGCCAGCAGCCGCGGGAGTAGCACCGGGGAGCTGTTTTTT,CASSRGSSTGELFF
TRBJ1-3,.,.,TRBV11-2,TGTGCCAGCAGCTCCCTCTCTGGAAACACCATATATTTT,CASSSLSGNTIYF
TRBJ1-5,.,.,TRBV4-1,TGCGCCAGCAGCCAAGGGGGGGGAAGCAATCAGCCCCAGCATTTT,CASSQGGGSNQPQHF
TRBJ2-3,.,TRBD1,TRBV10-1,TGCGCCAGCAGTGAGCCCGGTCCGGGACAGGGAGGTAGTGGCACAGATACGCAGTATTTT,CASSEPGPGQGGSGTDTQYF
TRBJ1-1,.,.,TRBV29-1,TGCAGCGTTGACTTCCCGTCCCCGAACACTGAAGCTTTCTTT,CSVDFPSPNTEAFF
TRBJ1-2,.,.,TRBV15,TGTGCCACCAGCAGAGTTACGGGGGTGGGCCTCTATGGCTACACCTTC,CATSRVTGVGLYGYTF
TRBJ1-1,.,TRBD1,TRBV2,TGTGCCAGCCAACCAACAGGACAGGGCCGTAACACTGAAGCTTTCTTT,CASQPTGQGRNTEAFF
TRBJ2-5,.,TRBD1,TRBV10-3,TGTGCCATCAGTGACGACCCGCCGGGACAGGGGCCGGAGACCCAGTACTTC,CAISDDPPGQGPETQYF
TRBJ1-1,.,.,TRBV2,TGTGCCAGCAAGTTAGACAGTCGGAACACTGAAGCTTTCTTT,CASKLDSRNTEAFF
TRBJ2-1,.,TRBD2,TRBV5-4,TGTGCCAGCAGCTTGGAAACTAGCGGCACTGAGCAGTTCTTC,CASSLETSGTEQFF
TRBJ1-4,once,.,TRBV7-8,TGTGCCAGCAGCTTAGATAGAGAAAAACTGTTTTTT,CASSLDREKLFF
TRBJ1-1,.,.,TRBV5-4,TGTGCCAGCAGCTCGCCTCGTGGCGGAGTGAACACTGAAGCTTTCTTT,CASSSPRGGVNTEAFF
TRBJ1-6,.,TRBD1,TRBV5-1,TGCGCCAGCAGATCAGGACAGGGTTATTCACCCCTCCACTTT,CASRSGQGYSPLHF
TRBJ1-1,once,TRBD1,TRBV29-1,TGCAGCGCAGGACAGGGGAACACTGAAGCTTTCTTT,CSAGQGNTEAFF
TRBJ2-7,.,.,TRBV28,TGTGCCAGCACCCCCTTTCCAGGCCTCTCCTACGAGCAGTACTTC,CASTPFPGLSYEQYF
TRBJ1-1,.,.,TRBV5-1,TGCGCCAGCAGCACCGACGGAGATGGAACTGAAGCTTTCTTT,CASSTDGDGTEAFF
TRBJ1-1,.,.,TRBV28,TGTGCCAGCAGTCCCCGGACAGAGACGGACACTGAAGCTTTCTTT,CASSPRTETDTEAFF
TRBJ2-2,.,.,TRBV11-2,TGTGCCAGCAGCTTAGTCTTTACTAACACCGGGGAGCTGTTTTTT,CASSLVFTNTGELFF
TRBJ2-1,.,.,TRBV5-5,TGTGCCAGCAGCTTGCTAGGGAGGAATGAGCAGTTCTTC,CASSLLGRNEQFF
TRBJ1-2,.,.,TRBV6-6,TGTGCCAGCAGTCCCCGGACAGCCTATGGCTACACCTTC,CASSPRTAYGYTF
TRBJ2-1,.,TRBD2,TRBV11-3,TGTGCCAGCAGCTTAGGGGTTAGCGGGGATGATGAGCAGTTCTTC,CASSLGVSGDDEQFF
TRBJ1-4,few,TRBD1,TRBV30,TGTGCCTTCGGGACAGGGGATCAGTTGGGTGAAAAACTGTTTTTT,CAFGTGDQLGEKLFF
TRBJ1-1,.,.,TRBV6-5,TGTGCCAGCACCCGGGGGGGAGGAACTGAAGCTTTCTTT,CASTRGGGTEAFF
TRBJ1-2,.,.,TRBV5-1,TGCGCCAGCAGCTTGTCCGCCAGGGTAATGGATGGCTACACCTTC,CASSLSARVMDGYTF
TRBJ2-7,.,TRBD1,TRBV5-1,TGCGCCAGCAGCGGAACCGGGACAGGGCCCTACGAGCAGTACTTC,CASSGTGTGPYEQYF
TRBJ2-1,.,TRBD2,TRBV27,TGTGCCAGCAGTCAATGGGGAGGGAACAATGAGCAGTTCTTC,CASSQWGGNNEQFF
TRBJ2-1,.,TRBD2,TRBV15,TGTGCCACCAGTAAGACTAGCGGGGGGGCTTTTACCAATGAGCAGTTCTTC,CATSKTSGGAFTNEQFF
TRBJ1-2,.,TRBD1,TRBV19,TGTGCCAGTAATACCGGGACAGGGAGGTCGACCTATGGCTACACCTTC,CASNTGTGRSTYGYTF
TRBJ1-2,.,TRBD1,TRBV5-1,TGCGCCAGCAGCTTGGTCCCCCTACAGGGGATGGACTATGGCTACACCTTC,CASSLVPLQGMDYGYTF
TRBJ1-1,.,.,TRBV18,TGTGCCAGCTCACCAGCCGGGACATTGAACACTGAAGCTTTCTTT,CASSPAGTLNTEAFF
TRBJ1-2,.,.,TRBV2,TGTGCCAGCAGTGAAGGGGCAGCCTATGGCTACACCTTC,CASSEGAAYGYTF
TRBJ2-1,.,.,TRBV7-9,TGTGCCAGCAGCGGCAGGTCGGATGAGCAGTTCTTC,CASSGRSDEQFF
TRBJ2-3,.,.,TRBV7-2,TGTGCCAGTTCCCAGCGTACAGATACGCAGTATTTT,CASSQRTDTQYF
TRBJ2-7,.,.,TRBV15,TGTGCCACCAGCAGAGATTACAGCTCCTACGAGCAGTACTTC,CATSRDYSSYEQYF
TRBJ2-7,.,.,TRBV27,TGTGCCAGCAGTTTATACACAGGGCTTGGGTCCTACGAGCAGTACTTC,CASSLYTGLGSYEQYF